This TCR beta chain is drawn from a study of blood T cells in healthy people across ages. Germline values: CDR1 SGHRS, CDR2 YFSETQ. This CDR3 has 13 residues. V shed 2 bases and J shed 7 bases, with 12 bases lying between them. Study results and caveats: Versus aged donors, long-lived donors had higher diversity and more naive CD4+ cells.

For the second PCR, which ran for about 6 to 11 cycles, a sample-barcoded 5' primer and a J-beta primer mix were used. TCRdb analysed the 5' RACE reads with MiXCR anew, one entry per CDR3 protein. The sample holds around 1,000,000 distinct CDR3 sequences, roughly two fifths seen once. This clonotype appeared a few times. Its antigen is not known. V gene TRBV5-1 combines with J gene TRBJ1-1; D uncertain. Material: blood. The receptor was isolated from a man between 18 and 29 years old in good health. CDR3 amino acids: CASSLLERREAFF. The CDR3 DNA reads TGCGCCAGCAGCTTATTAGAAAGGCGTGAAGCTTTCTTT.